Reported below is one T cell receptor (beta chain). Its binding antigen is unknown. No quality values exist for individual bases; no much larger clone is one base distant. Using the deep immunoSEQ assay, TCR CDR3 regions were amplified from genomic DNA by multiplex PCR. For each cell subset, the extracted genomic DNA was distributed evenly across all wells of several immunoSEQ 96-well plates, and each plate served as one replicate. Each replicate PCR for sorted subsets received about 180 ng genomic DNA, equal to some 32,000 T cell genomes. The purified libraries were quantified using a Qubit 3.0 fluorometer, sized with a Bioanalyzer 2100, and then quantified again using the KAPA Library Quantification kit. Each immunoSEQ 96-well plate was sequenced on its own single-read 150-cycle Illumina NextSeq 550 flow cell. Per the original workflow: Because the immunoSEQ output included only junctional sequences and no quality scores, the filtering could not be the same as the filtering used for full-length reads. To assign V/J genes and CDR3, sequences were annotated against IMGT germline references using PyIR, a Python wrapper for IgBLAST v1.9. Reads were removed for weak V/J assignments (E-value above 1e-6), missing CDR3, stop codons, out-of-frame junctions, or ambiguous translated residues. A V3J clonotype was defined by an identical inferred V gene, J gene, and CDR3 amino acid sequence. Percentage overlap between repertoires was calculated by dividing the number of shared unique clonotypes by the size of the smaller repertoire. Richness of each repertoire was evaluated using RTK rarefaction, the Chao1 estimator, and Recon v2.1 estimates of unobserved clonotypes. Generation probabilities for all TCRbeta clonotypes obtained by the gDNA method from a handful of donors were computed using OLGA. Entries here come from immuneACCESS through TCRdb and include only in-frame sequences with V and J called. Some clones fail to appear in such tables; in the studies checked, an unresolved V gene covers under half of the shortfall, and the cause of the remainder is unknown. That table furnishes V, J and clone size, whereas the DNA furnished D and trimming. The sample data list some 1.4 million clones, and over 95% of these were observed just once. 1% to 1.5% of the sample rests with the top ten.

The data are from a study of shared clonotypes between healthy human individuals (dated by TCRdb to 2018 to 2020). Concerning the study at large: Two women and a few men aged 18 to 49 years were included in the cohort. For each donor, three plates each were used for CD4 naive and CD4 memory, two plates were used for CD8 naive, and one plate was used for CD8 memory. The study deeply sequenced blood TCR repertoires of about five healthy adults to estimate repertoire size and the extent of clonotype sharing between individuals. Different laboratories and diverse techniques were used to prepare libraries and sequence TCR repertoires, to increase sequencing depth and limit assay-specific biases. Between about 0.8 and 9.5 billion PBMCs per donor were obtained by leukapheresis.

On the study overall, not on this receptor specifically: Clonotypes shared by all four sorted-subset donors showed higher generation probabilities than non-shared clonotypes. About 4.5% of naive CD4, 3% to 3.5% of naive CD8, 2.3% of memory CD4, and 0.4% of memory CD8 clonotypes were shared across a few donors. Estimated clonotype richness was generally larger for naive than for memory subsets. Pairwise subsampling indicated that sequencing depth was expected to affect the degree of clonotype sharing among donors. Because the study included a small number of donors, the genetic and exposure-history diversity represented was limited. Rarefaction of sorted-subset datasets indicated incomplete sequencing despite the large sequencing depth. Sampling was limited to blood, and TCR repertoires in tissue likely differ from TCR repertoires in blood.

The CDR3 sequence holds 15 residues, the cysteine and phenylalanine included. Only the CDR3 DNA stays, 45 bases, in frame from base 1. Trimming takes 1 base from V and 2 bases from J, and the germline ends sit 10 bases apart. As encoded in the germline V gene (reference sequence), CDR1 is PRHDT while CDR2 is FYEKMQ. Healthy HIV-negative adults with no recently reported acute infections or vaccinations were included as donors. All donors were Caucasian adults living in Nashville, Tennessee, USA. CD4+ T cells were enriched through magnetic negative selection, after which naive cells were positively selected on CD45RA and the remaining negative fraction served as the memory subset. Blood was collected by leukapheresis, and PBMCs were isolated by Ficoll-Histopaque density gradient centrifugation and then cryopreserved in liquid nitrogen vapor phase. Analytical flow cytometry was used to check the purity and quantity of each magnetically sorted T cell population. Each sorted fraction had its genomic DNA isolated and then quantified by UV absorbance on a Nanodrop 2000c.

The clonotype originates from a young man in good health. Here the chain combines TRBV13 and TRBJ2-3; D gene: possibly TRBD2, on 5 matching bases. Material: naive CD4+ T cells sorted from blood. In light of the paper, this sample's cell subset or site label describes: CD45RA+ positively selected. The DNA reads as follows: TGTGCCAGCAGCTTAGCTAGCAGAGCCACAGATACGCAGTATTTT. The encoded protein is CASSLASRATDTQYF.